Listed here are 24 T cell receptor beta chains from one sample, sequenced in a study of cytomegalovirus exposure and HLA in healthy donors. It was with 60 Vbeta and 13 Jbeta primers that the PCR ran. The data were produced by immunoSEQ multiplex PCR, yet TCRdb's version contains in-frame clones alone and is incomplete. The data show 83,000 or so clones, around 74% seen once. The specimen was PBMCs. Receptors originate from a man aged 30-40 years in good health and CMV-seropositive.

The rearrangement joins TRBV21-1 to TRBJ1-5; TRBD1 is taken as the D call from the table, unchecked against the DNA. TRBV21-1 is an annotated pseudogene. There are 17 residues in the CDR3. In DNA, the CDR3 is TGTGCCAGCAGCAAACCCGTCCCTACAGGTTGGAATCAGCCCCAGCATTTT. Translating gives CASSKPVPTGWNQPQHF.

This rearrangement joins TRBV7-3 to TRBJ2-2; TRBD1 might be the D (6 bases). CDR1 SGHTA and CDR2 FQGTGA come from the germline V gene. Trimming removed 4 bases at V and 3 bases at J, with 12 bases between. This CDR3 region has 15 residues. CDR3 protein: CASSYHQGYTGELFF. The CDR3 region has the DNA TGTGCCAGCAGCTACCATCAGGGGTACACCGGGGAGCTGTTTTTT.

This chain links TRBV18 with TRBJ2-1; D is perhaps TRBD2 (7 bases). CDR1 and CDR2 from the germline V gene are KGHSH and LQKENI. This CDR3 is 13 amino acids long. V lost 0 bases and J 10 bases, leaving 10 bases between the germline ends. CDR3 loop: CASSPPSGGEQFF. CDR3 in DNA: TGTGCCAGCTCACCACCGTCGGGGGGCGAGCAGTTCTTC. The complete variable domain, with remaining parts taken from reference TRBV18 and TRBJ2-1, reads NAGVMQNPRHLVRRRGQEARLRCSPMKGHSHVYWYRQLPEEGLKFMVYLQKENIIDESGMPKERFSAEFPKEGPSILRIQQVVRGDSAAYFCASSPPSGGEQFFGPGTRLTVL.

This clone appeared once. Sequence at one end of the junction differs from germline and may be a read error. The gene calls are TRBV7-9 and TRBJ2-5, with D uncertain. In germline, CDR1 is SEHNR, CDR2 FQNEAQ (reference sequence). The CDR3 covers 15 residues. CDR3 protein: CSSSPTLRVGETQYF. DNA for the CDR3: TGTTCCAGCAGCCCAACCCTTCGGGTAGGAGAGACCCAGTACTTC.

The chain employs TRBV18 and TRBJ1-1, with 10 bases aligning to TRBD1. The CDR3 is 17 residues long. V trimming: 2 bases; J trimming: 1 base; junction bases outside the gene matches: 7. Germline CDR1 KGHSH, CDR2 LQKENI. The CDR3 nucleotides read TGTGCCAGCTCACCAGGGACAGGGGAGGATACGAACACTGAAGCTTTCTTT. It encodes CASSPGTGEDTNTEAFF.

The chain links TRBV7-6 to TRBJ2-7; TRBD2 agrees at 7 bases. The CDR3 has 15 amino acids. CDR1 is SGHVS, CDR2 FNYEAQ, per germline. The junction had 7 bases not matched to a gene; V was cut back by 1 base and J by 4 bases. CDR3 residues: CASSLGGGGEYEQYF. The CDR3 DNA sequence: TGTGCCAGCAGCTTAGGGGGCGGGGGTGAATACGAGCAGTACTTC.

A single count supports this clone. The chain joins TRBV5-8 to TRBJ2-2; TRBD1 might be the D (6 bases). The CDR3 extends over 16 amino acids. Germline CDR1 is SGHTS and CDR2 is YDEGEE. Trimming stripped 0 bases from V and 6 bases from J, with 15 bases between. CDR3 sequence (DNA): TGTGCCAGCAGCTTGGGGCAGGGGTTTGTCGCCGGGGAGCTGTTTTTT. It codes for CASSLGQGFVAGELFF.

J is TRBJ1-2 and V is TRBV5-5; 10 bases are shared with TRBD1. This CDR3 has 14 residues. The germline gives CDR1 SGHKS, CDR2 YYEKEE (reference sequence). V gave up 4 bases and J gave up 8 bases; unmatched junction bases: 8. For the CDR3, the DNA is TGTGCCAGCAGCACCGGGACAGGGGCTTGGGGCTACACCTTC. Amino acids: CASSTGTGAWGYTF.

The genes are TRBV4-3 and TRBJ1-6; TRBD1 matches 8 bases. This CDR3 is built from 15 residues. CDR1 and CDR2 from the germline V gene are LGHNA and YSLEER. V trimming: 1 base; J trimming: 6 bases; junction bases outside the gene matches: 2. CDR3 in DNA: TGCGCCAGCAGCCAAGGAACAGGGGGTAATTCACCCCTCCACTTT. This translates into CASSQGTGGNSPLHF.

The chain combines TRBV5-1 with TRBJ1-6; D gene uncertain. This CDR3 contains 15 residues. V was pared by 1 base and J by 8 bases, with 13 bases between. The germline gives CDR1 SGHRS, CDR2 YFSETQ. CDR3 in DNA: TGCGCCAGCAGCTTGCAGGAAGCGGGTTATTCACCCCTCCACTTT. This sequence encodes CASSLQEAGYSPLHF. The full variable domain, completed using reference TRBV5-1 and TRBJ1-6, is KAGVTQTPRYLIKTRGQQVTLSCSPISGHRSVSWYQQTPGQGLQFLFEYFSETQRNKGNFPGRFSGRQFSNSRSEMNVSTLELGDSALYLCASSLQEAGYSPLHFGNGTRLTVT.

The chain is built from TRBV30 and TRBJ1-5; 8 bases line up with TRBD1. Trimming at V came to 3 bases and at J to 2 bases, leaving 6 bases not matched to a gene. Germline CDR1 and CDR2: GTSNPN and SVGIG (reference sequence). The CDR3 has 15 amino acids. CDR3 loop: CAWRTGGKGNQPQHF. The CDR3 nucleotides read TGTGCCTGGAGAACAGGGGGAAAGGGCAATCAGCCCCAGCATTTT.

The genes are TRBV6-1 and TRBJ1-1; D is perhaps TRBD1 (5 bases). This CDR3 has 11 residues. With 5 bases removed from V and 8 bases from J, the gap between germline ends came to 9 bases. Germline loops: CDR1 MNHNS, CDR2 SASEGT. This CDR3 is CASSNRQEAFF. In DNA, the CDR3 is TGTGCCAGCAGTAACCGACAGGAAGCTTTCTTT.

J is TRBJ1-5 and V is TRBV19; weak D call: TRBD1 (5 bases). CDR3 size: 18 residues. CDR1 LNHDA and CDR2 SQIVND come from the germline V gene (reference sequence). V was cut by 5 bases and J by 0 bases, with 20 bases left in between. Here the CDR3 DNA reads TGTGCCAGTAGTGAAAGGCGGGGCCATTCATATAGCAATCAGCCCCAGCATTTT. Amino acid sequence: CASSERRGHSYSNQPQHF. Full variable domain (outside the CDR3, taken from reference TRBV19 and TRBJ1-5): DGGITQSPKYLFRKEGQNVTLSCEQNLNHDAMYWYRQDPGQGLRLIYYSQIVNDFQKGDIAEGYSVSREKKESFPLTVTSAQKNPTAFYLCASSERRGHSYSNQPQHFGDGTRLSIL.

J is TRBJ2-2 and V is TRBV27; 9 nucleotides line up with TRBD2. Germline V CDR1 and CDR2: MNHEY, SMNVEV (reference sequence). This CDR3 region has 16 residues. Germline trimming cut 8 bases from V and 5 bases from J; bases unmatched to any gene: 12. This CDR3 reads CASGNLGRGGTGELFF. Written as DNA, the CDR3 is TGTGCCAGCGGAAACCTCGGGCGGGGGGGGACCGGGGAGCTGTTTTTT.

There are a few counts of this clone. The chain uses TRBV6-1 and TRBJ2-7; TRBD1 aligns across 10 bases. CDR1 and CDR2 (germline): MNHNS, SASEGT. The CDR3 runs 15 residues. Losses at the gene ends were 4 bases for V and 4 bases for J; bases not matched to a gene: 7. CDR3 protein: CASSVTWDRGYEQYF. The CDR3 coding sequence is TGTGCCAGCAGTGTAACTTGGGACAGGGGTTACGAGCAGTACTTC.

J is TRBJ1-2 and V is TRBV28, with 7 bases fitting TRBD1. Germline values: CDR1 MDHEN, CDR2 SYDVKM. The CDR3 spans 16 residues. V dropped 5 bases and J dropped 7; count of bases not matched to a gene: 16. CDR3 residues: CASSALTGEVRGGYTF. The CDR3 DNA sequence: TGTGCCAGCAGTGCCCTCACAGGGGAAGTCCGTGGTGGCTACACCTTC.

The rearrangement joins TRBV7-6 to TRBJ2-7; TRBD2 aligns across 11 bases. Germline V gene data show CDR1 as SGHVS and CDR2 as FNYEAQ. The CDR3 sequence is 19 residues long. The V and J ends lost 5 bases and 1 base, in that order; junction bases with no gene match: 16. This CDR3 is CASSIRLAGLPDGSYEQYF. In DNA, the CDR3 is TGTGCCAGCAGCATCAGACTAGCGGGGTTACCAGATGGATCCTACGAGCAGTACTTC.

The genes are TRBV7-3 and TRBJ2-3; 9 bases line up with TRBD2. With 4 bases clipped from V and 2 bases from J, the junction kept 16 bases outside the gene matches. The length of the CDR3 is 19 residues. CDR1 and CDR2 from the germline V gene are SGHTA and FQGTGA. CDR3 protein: CASSSPGGLAGIYTDTQYF. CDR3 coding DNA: TGTGCCAGCAGCTCCCCCGGGGGGCTAGCGGGAATATACACAGATACGCAGTATTTT.

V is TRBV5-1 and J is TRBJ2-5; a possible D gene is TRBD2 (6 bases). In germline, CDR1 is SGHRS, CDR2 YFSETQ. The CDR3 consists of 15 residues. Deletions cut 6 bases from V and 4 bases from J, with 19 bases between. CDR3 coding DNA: TGCGCCAGCACCACTGCGGAGGGACGGGGAGAGACCCAGTACTTC. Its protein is CASTTAEGRGETQYF.

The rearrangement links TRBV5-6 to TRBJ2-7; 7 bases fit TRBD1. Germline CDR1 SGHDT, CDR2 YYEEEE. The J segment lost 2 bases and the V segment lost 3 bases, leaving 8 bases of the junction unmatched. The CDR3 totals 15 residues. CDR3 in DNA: TGTGCCAGCAGCTCACAGGGGTCGCTCCCCTACGAGCAGTACTTC. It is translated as CASSSQGSLPYEQYF.

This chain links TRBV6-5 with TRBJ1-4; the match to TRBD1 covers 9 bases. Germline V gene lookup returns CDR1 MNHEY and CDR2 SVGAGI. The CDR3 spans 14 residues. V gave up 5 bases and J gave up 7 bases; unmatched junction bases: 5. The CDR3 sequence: CASSRGQGSEKLFF. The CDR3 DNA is TGTGCCAGCAGTAGGGGACAGGGAAGTGAAAAACTGTTTTTT.

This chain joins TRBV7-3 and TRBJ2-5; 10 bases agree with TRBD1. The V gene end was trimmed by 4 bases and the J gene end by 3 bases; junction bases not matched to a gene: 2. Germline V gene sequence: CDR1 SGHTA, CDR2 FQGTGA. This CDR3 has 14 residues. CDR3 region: CASSSGQGEETQYF. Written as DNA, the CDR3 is TGTGCCAGCAGCTCCGGACAGGGGGAAGAGACCCAGTACTTC.

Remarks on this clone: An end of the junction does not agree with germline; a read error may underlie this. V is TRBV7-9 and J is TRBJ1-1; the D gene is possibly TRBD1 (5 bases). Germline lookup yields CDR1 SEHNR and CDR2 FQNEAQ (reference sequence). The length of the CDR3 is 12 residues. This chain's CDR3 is CSSSLLGVEAFF. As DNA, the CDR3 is TGTTCCAGCAGCTTGTTAGGGGTTGAAGCTTTCTTT.

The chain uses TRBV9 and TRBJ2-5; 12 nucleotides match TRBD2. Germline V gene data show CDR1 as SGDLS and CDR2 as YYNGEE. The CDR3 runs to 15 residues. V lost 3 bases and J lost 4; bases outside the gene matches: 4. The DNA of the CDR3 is TGTGCCAGCAGCGCTAGCGGGGGGGTAGGAGAGACCCAGTACTTC. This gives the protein CASSASGGVGETQYF. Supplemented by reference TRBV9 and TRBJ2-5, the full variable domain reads DSGVTQTPKHLITATGQRVTLRCSPRSGDLSVYWYQQSLDQGLQFLIQYYNGEERAKGNILERFSAQQFPDLHSELNLSSLELGDSALYFCASSASGGVGETQYFGPGTRLLVL.